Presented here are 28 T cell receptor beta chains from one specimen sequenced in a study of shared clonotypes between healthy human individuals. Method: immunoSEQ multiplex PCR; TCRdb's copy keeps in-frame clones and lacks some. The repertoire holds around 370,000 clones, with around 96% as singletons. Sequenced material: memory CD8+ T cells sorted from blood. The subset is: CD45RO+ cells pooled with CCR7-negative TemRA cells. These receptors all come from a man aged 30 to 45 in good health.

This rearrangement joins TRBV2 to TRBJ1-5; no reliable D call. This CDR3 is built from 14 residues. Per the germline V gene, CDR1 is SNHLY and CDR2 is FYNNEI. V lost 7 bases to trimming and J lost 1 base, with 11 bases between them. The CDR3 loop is CASTPDLSNQPQHF. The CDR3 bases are TGTGCCAGCACACCGGACCTCAGCAATCAGCCCCAGCATTTT.

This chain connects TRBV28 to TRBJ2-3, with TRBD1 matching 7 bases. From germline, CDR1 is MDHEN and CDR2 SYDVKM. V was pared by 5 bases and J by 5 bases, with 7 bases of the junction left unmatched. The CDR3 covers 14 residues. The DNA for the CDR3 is TGTGCCAGCAGTGGGGGTCAGGGGGTAGATACGCAGTATTTT. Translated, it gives CASSGGQGVDTQYF.

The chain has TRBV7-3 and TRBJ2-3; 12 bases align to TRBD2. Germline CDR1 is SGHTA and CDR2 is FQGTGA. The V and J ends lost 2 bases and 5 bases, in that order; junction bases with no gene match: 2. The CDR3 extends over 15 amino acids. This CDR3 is CASSLEGLAGDTQYF. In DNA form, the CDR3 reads TGTGCCAGCAGCTTAGAGGGACTAGCGGGAGATACGCAGTATTTT.

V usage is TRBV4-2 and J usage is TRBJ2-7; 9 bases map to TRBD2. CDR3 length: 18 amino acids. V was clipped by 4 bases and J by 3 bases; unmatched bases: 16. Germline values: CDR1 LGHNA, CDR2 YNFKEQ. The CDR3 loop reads CASSPRVAGAYINYEQYF. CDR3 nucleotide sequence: TGTGCCAGCAGCCCTCGGGTAGCGGGAGCTTATATAAACTACGAGCAGTACTTC.

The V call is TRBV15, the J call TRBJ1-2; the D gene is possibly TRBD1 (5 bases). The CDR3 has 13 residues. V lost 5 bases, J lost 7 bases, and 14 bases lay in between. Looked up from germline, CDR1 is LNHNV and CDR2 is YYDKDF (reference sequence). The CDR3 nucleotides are TGTGCCACCAGCTCGACAGTAGGGGTTGGCTACACCTTC. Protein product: CATSSTVGVGYTF.

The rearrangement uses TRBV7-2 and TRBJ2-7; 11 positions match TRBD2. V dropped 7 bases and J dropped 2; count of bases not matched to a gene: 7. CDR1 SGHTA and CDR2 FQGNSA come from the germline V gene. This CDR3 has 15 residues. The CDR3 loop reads CASNPIAGGPYEQYF. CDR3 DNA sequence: TGTGCCAGCAACCCCATAGCGGGAGGGCCCTACGAGCAGTACTTC.

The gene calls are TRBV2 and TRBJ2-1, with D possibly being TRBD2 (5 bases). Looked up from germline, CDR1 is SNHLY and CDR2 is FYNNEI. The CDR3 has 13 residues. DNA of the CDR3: TGTGCACAAAGAGGGCGGTCCTACAATGAGCAGTTCTTC. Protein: CAQRGRSYNEQFF.

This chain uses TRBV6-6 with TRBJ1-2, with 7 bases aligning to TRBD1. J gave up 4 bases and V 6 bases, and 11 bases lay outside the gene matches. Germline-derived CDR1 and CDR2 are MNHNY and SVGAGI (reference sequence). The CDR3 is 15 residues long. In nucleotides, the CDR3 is TGTGCCAGCAGCATGGACAGGCAGCGGTTCTATGGCTACACCTTC. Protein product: CASSMDRQRFYGYTF.

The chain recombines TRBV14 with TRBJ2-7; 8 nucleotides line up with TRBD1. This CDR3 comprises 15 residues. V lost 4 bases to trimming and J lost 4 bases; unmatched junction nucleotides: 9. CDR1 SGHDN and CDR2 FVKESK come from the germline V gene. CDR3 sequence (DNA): TGTGCCAGCAGCCGCTCCGGGACAGGTTGGTACGAGCAGTACTTC. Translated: CASSRSGTGWYEQYF.

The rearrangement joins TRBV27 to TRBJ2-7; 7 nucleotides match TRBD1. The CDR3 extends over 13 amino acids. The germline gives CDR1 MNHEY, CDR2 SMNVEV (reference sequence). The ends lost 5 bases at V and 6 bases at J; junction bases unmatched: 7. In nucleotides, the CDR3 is TGTGCCAGCAGTCGACAGGGTACTCGCGAGCAGTACTTC. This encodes CASSRQGTREQYF.

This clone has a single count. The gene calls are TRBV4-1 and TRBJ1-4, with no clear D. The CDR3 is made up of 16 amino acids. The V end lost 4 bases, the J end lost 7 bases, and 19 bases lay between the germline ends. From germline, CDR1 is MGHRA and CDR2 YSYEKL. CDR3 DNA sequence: TGCGCCAGCAGCCCTAAGTCCTTGACACCCCCTGAAAAACTGTTTTTT. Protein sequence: CASSPKSLTPPEKLFF.

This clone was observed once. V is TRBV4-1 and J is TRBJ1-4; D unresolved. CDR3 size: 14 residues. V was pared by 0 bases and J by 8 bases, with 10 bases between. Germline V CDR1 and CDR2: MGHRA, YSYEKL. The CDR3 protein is CASSQDAGREKLFF. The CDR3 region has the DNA TGCGCCAGCAGCCAAGATGCCGGGAGAGAAAAACTGTTTTTT.

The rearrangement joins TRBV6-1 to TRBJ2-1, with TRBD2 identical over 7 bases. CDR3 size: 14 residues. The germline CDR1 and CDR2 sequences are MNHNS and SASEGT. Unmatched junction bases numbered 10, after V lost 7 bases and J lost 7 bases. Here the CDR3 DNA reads TGTGCCAGCACTCTAGCGGTGGAGGGGAATGAGCAGTTCTTC. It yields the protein CASTLAVEGNEQFF.

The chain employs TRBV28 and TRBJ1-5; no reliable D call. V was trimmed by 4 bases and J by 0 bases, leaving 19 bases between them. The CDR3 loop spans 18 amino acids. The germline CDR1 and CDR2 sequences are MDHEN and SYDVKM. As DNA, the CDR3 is TGTGCCAGCAGTTCCTGGAGCGCTGTGAGGGATAGCAATCAGCCCCAGCATTTT. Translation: CASSSWSAVRDSNQPQHF.

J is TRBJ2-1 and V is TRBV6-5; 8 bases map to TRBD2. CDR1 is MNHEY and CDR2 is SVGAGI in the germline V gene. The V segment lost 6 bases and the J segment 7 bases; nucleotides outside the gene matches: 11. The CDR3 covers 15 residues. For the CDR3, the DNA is TGTGCCAGCAGCCCGCTCGGGACTAGTCTAAATGAGCAGTTCTTC. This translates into CASSPLGTSLNEQFF.

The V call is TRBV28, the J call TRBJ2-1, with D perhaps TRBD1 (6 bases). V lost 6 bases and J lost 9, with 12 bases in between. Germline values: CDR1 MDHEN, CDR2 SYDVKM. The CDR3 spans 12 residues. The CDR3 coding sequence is TGTGCCAGCAGACAGGGAAACGGTGAGCAGTTCTTC. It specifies CASRQGNGEQFF.

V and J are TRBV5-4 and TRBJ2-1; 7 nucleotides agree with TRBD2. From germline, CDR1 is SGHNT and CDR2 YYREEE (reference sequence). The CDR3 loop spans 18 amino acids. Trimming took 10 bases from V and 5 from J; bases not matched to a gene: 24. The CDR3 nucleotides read TGTGCCGTACAAGAGCGGGAACGTCTATATTCGGGACACAATGAGCAGTTCTTC. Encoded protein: CAVQERERLYSGHNEQFF.

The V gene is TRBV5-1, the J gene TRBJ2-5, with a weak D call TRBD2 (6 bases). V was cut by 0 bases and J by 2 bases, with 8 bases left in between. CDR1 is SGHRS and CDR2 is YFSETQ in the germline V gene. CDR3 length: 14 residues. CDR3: CASSLAGAQETQYF. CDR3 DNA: TGCGCCAGCAGCTTGGCGGGAGCGCAAGAGACCCAGTACTTC.

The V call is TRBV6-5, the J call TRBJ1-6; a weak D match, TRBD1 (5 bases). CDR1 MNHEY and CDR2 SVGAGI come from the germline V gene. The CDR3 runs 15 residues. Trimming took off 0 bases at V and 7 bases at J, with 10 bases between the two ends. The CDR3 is CASSYSTGPNSPLHF. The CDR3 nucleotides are TGTGCCAGCAGTTACTCCACAGGTCCAAATTCACCCCTCCACTTT.

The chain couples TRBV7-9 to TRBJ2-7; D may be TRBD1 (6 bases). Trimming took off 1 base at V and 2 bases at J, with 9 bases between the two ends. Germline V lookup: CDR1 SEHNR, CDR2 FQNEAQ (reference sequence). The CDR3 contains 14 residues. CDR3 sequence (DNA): TGTGCCAGCAGCTTAGATGGACAGCCCTACGAGCAGTACTTC. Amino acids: CASSLDGQPYEQYF.

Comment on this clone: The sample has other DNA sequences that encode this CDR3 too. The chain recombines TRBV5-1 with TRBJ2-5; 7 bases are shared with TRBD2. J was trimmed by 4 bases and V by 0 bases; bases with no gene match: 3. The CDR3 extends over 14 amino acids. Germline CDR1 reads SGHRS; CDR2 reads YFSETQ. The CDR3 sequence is CASSLAGGGETQYF. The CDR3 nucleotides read TGCGCCAGCAGCTTGGCGGGCGGGGGAGAGACCCAGTACTTC.

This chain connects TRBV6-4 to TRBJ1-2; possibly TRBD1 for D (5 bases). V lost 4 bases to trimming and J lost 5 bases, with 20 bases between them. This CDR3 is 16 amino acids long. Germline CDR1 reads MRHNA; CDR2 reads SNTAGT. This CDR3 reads CASSGGHTRPLYGYTF. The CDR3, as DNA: TGTGCCAGCAGTGGGGGCCACACCCGACCTCTTTATGGCTACACCTTC.

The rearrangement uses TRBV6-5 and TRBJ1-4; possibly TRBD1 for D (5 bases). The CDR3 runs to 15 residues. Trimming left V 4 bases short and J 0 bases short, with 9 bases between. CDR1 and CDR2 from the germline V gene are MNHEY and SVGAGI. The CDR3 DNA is TGTGCCAGCAGTTTCACCAGGGCAACTAATGAAAAACTGTTTTTT. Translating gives CASSFTRATNEKLFF.

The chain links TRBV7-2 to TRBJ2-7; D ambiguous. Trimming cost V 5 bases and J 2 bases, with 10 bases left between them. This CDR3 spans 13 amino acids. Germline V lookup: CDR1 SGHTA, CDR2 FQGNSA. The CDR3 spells CASSPARTYEQYF. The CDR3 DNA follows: TGTGCCAGCAGCCCCGCACGCACCTACGAGCAGTACTTC. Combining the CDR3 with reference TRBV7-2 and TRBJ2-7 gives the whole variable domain GAGVSQSPSNKVTEKGKDVELRCDPISGHTALYWYRQSLGQGLEFLIYFQGNSAPDKSGLPSDRFSAERTGGSVSTLTIQRTQQEDSAVYLCASSPARTYEQYFGPGTRLTVT.

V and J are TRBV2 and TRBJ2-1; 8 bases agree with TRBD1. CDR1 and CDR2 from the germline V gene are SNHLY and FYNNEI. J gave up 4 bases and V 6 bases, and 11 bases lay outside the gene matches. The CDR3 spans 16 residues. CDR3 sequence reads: CASRMGLGQAYNEQFF. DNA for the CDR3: TGTGCCAGCAGGATGGGATTGGGACAGGCTTACAATGAGCAGTTCTTC.

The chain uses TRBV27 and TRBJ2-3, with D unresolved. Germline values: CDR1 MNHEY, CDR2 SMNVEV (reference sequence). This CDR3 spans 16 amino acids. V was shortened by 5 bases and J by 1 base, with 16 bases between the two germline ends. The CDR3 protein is CASSPQSRQGTDTQYF. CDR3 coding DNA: TGTGCCAGCAGTCCACAGTCCCGGCAGGGCACAGATACGCAGTATTTT.

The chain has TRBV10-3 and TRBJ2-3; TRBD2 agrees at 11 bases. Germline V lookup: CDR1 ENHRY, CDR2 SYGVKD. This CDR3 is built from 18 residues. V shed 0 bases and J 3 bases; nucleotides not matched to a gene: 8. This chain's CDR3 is CAISESQTSGIVTDTQYF. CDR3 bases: TGTGCCATCAGTGAGTCGCAGACTAGCGGGATCGTTACAGATACGCAGTATTTT.

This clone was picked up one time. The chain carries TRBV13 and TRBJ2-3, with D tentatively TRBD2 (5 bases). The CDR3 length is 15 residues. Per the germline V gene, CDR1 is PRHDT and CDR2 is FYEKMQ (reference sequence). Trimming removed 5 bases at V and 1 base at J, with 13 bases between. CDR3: CASSVTSSGTDTQYF. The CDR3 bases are TGTGCCAGCAGCGTAACTAGTAGCGGCACAGATACGCAGTATTTT.